These T cell receptor beta chains were read from a single sample in a study of blood T cell repertoires in COVID-19. Repertoires were generated with immunoSEQ multiplex PCR, while TCRdb's copy carries only in-frame clones and drops some. The sample contains 400,000 or so clones, 70% to 90% of which appear only once. Sample: peripheral blood. The source is a woman aged 40 to 50 with COVID-19, enrolled during active disease. Each CDR3 is given with its conserved first and last residue. A D gene is named only where the DNA matches it firmly. Part of the rows lack a size; the others show once, few, many or a class for expanded clones.

>TRBV24-1|.|TRBJ2-5|.
TGTGCCACCAGTGATCCGACAGGAGCTGGGGAGACCCAGTACTTC
CATSDPTGAGETQYF
>TRBV27|.|TRBJ2-1|.
TGTGCCAGCAGTTTAGGGCAAGGCGCTCTGGATGAGCAGTTCTTC
CASSLGQGALDEQFF
>TRBV11-2|TRBD1|TRBJ1-1|.
TGTGCCAGCAGCTCGGGAGACAGGGGTCGCACTGAAGCTTTCTTT
CASSSGDRGRTEAFF
>TRBV12-3/TRBV12-4|.|TRBJ2-1|.
TGTGCCAGCAGTTTGAACTTAGCCAATGAGCAGTTCTTC
CASSLNLANEQFF
>TRBV11-3|.|TRBJ2-2|.
TGTGCCAGCAGGAATACAGGCACCGGGGAGCTGTTTTTT
CASRNTGTGELFF
>TRBV6-1|.|TRBJ2-2|once
TGTGCCAGCAACACAGGGGAGGCCGGGGAGCTGTTTTTT
CASNTGEAGELFF
>TRBV19|TRBD1|TRBJ2-7|once
TGTGCCAGCACTCCCGGGACAGTCAGGAACGAGCAGTACTTC
CASTPGTVRNEQYF
>TRBV6-2/TRBV6-3|.|TRBJ1-6|.
TGTGCCAGCAGCCCTAGCGGAGGTGGGGTTGATTCACCCCTCCACTTT
CASSPSGGGVDSPLHF
>TRBV27|.|TRBJ2-2|.
TGTGCCAGCAGCCGAAACGGGGTGGTTCTGAACACCGGGGAGCTGTTTTTT
CASSRNGVVLNTGELFF
>TRBV7-2|TRBD2|TRBJ2-7|.
TGTGCCAGCAGCGCACGCCGGGACAGGGGACTAGCGGGCTCCTACGAGCAGTACTTC
CASSARRDRGLAGSYEQYF
>TRBV7-2|.|TRBJ1-5|.
TGTGCCAGCAGGGACAACAATCAGCCCCAGCATTTT
CASRDNNQPQHF
>TRBV3-1/TRBV3-2|.|TRBJ1-2|.
TGTGCCAGCAGCTTCCAAGCGGGGGGGCCCAGCTATGGCTACACCTTC
CASSFQAGGPSYGYTF
>TRBV9|TRBD2|TRBJ2-1|.
TGTGCCAGCAGCTCGACTAGCGGGGACTACAATGAGCAGTTCTTC
CASSSTSGDYNEQFF
>TRBV9|.|TRBJ1-6|.
TGTGCCAGCAGCGCGACAGGCACTAATTCACCCCTCCACTTT
CASSATGTNSPLHF
>TRBV29-1|.|TRBJ1-2|once
TGCAGCGGTTTACCTCCAAGCGGTGGCTACACCTTC
CSGLPPSGGYTF